Shown below are 30 T cell receptor beta chains from a single sample sequenced in a study of tumor-infiltrating lymphocytes in primary liver carcinoma (TCRdb year 2017). Instrument on record: Illumina HiSeq 2500. Using a constant-region primer and ProtoScript II reverse transcriptase, TCRbeta-specific cDNA was reverse-transcribed from roughly 500 ng total RNA. TCRbeta libraries were built with three nested multiplex PCR rounds, a slightly modified ARM-PCR procedure. Multiplex TRBV1-TRBV30 forward primers and a Cbeta reverse primer were used in the first two PCR rounds, each of which was run for approximately 9 cycles. Through fastp at Q25 and MiXCR, TCRdb rebuilt clones from the public reads, retaining in-frame beta chains. Every entry covers one CDR3 protein and lists the most common genes and DNA from its rows. This sample has 100,000 to 150,000 distinct CDR3 sequences in its table, and 60% to 75% of those were observed once. 7.5% to 9% of the sample belongs to the ten largest clones.

Total RNA and DNA were co-extracted from around 18-30 mg of bulk tissue with the AllPrep DNA/RNA mini kit, without cell sorting. Sequencing input: liver tumor tissue from sampling region 3. What the cell subset or site label conveys for this sample: tumor region T3, left-lateral pole. These receptors were collected from an older woman with primary liver carcinoma and hepatitis B virus infection.

Comment on this clonotype: It may be a read error: a sequence one base away is much more abundant. The genes are TRBV19 and TRBJ2-1, with D tentatively TRBD1 (6 bases). CDR3 size: 14 residues. Germline lookup yields CDR1 LNHDA and CDR2 SQIVND (reference sequence). CDR3 sequence: CASTIDRSYSEQFF. The CDR3 DNA is TGTGCCAGTACTATTGACAGGTCCTACAGTGAGCAGTTCTTC.

By share, this clonotype ranks as medium-sized. The chain is built from TRBV11-2 and TRBJ2-7; D is unresolved. The CDR3 sequence is 14 residues long. The germline V and J ends were trimmed by 2 bases and 3 bases, with 11 bases remaining between them. Germline V lookup: CDR1 SGHAT, CDR2 FQNNGV. The CDR3 DNA is TGTGCCAGCAGCTTAAGGAGATGGGGCTACGAGCAGTACTTC. As protein: CASSLRRWGYEQYF.

Details on this clonotype: At one end, the junction sequence differs from germline, possibly due to a read error. This rearrangement joins TRBV5-1 to TRBJ2-7, with D perhaps TRBD2 (6 bases). This CDR3 contains 16 residues. Looked up from germline, CDR1 is SGHRS and CDR2 is YFSETQ. The CDR3, as DNA: TGCGTCAGCAGCGTGGATGGACGGGGGTTGGCCTACGAGCAGTACTTC. Protein: CVSSVDGRGLAYEQYF.

Remarks on this clonotype: One end of the junction does not line up with germline, which may come from a read error. The V call is TRBV6-1, the J call TRBJ1-2; D might be TRBD1 (5 bases). The germline gives CDR1 MNHNS, CDR2 SASEGT. The CDR3 is 15 amino acids. The CDR3 loop reads CVSSEGDSGSYGYTF. The CDR3 nucleotides are TGTGTCAGCAGTGAAGGGGACTCAGGGTCCTATGGCTACACCTTC.

Regarding this clonotype: Since a much larger clone is just one base distant, this may be a read error. The rearrangement links TRBV5-6 to TRBJ1-2; D is uncertain. The CDR3 is 13 residues long. Germline CDR1 is SGHDT and CDR2 is YYEEEE. The CDR3 region is CASRLVQKEGYTF. As DNA, the CDR3 is TGTGCCAGCCGCTTGGTTCAAAAGGAAGGCTACACCTTC.

On this clonotype: A much larger clone lies one base from this, so it may be a read error. The chain's CDR3 is CVSSESGGQIQYF. The CDR3 nucleotides read TGCGTCAGCAGTGAGTCGGGGGGACAGATACAGTACTTC. The J gene is TRBJ2-4, the V gene TRBV10-1; either TRBD1 or TRBD2 may fit D (7 bases each). Germline CDR1 reads WNHNN; CDR2 reads SYGVQD (reference sequence). The CDR3 spans 13 residues.

On this clonotype itself: A read error is possible here, since a much larger clone lies one base away. J is TRBJ1-5 and V is TRBV7-8; a weak D match, TRBD1 (5 bases). Between the trimmed V and J ends, which lost 1 base and 5 bases, there was a span of 12 bases. The CDR3 runs to 15 residues. The V gene's germline CDR1 is SGHVS and CDR2 FQNEAQ. The CDR3 nucleotides read TGTGCCAGCAGCTTAGTGGGCCAGGGCTATCAGCCCCAGCATTTT. This gives the protein CASSLVGQGYQPQHF.

Details on this clonotype: A much larger clone lies a single base off, so this may be a read error. The J gene is TRBJ2-1, the V gene TRBV12-3 or TRBV12-4; weak D call: TRBD1 (5 bases). The CDR3 is 14 amino acids. The CDR3 region is CTSSRSVSQDEQFF. DNA for the CDR3: TGTACCAGCAGTCGGAGCGTCTCACAGGATGAGCAGTTCTTC.

Of note for this clonotype: A clone one base away is much larger, so this may be a read error. The J gene is TRBJ2-7, the V gene TRBV13; a weak D match, TRBD2 (6 bases). Germline V CDR1 and CDR2: PRHDT, FYEKMQ (reference sequence). This CDR3 region has 14 residues. The CDR3 DNA reads as TGTGCCAGCATGAGGCAGGGACTTCGCTACGTGCAGTACTTC. Translating it yields CASMRQGLRYVQYF.

Comment on this clonotype: One end of the junction is discordant with germline, which a read error may explain. This sequence joins TRBV12-3 or TRBV12-4 and TRBJ2-3; perhaps TRBD2 as D (5 bases). The CDR3 has 12 amino acids. CDR3 in DNA: TGTGACAGCAGTTTAGGCGGGGATACGCAGTATTTT. Translating it yields CDSSLGGDTQYF.

This clonotype was seen only a few times. Just one base apart from a much larger clone, this may be a read error. The genes are TRBV6-5 and TRBJ2-1, with D uncertain. Germline loops: CDR1 MNHEY, CDR2 SVGAGI. CDR3 size: 15 residues. The CDR3 loop is CASSVLPSAYSEQFF. The CDR3, as DNA: TGTGCCAGCAGTGTACTACCCTCTGCTTACAGTGAGCAGTTCTTC.

At least ten counts were recorded for this clonotype. V is TRBV12-3 or TRBV12-4 and J is TRBJ2-6; 7 bases are a match to TRBD1. V was clipped by 2 bases and J by 0 bases; unmatched bases: 4. This CDR3 is 17 amino acids long. The CDR3, as DNA: TGTGCCAGCAGTTTAAGGACAGGCAGCTCTGGGGCCAACGTCCTGACTTTC. Translating it yields CASSLRTGSSGANVLTF.

This clonotype was counted a few times. This clone may be a read error of a much larger clone one base away. J is TRBJ2-3 and V is TRBV28, with 7 bases that match TRBD1. The CDR3 covers 14 residues. The V segment lost 6 bases and the J segment 1 base; nucleotides outside the gene matches: 4. The germline CDR1 and CDR2 sequences are MDHEN and SYDVKM. The CDR3 bases are TGTGCCAGCAGGGACAGGACTGGCACAGATACGCAGTATTTT. As protein: CASRDRTGTDTQYF.

Ten or more counts support this clonotype. The chain carries TRBV10-3 and TRBJ2-3, with D hard to call. Germline CDR1 is ENHRY and CDR2 is SYGVKD. Trimming left V 6 bases short and J 3 bases short, with 16 bases between. This CDR3 is 15 amino acids long. The CDR3 DNA is TGTGCCATCAGCCCCTTTTCTGGAAGTACAGATACGCAGTATTTT. This codes for CAISPFSGSTDTQYF.

The chain links TRBV5-4 to TRBJ1-1; D may be TRBD1 (6 bases). Germline values: CDR1 SGHNT, CDR2 YYREEE (reference sequence). This CDR3 is 16 amino acids long. The V end lost 5 bases, the J end lost 0 bases, and 17 bases lay between the germline ends. CDR3 amino acids: CASSRGAGTLNTEAFF. The CDR3 coding sequence is TGTGCCAGCAGTCGGGGCGCGGGGACACTGAACACTGAAGCTTTCTTT.

This clonotype came up many times. The genes are TRBV24-1 and TRBJ2-7, with 8 positions matching TRBD1. CDR3 size: 15 residues. With V trimmed by 2 bases and J by 2 bases, 4 bases remained unmatched. Germline assignment: CDR1 KGHDR and CDR2 SFDVKD. Here the CDR3 reads CATSDSRTGTYEQYF. Written as DNA, the CDR3 is TGTGCCACCAGTGATTCGAGGACAGGGACCTACGAGCAGTACTTC.

V is TRBV11-3 and J is TRBJ2-1, with D perhaps TRBD2 (5 bases). The CDR3 runs 15 residues. Germline V gives CDR1 SGHNT, CDR2 YENEEA. The CDR3 DNA is TGTCCCGGCAACTTGGCAGCGGCTGCCCGGGGTGAGCAGTTCTTC. Protein: CPGNLAAAARGEQFF.

Turning to this clonotype: One end of the junction varies from germline; a read error may be responsible. The chain recombines TRBV11-2 with TRBJ1-2, with D tentatively TRBD1 (5 bases). The CDR3 has 14 residues. The germline V gene has CDR1 SGHAT and CDR2 FQNNGV. Written as DNA, the CDR3 is TGTGCCAGCAGCTTCTCACAGGCTAAATATGGATACACCTTC. It translates to CASSFSQAKYGYTF.

The chain links TRBV6-5 to TRBJ2-3; TRBD1 or TRBD2 may be the D gene (5 bases each). Germline CDR1 reads MNHEY; CDR2 reads SVGAGI. The V gene lost 7 bases and the J gene lost 1 base, with 15 bases spanning the gap. The CDR3 runs to 15 residues. CDR3 protein: CASNNRGGRTDTQYF. The CDR3 region has the DNA TGTGCCAGCAATAACCGTGGGGGTCGCACAGATACGCAGTATTTT.

This rearrangement joins TRBV2 to TRBJ2-5; 8 bases map to TRBD1. The CDR3 contains 15 residues. The trim removed 5 bases at V and 9 bases at J, leaving 14 bases unmatched. In germline, CDR1 is SNHLY, CDR2 FYNNEI. The CDR3 spells CASSRRQGTREPQYF. The CDR3 coding sequence is TGTGCCAGCAGTCGCCGACAGGGGACAAGAGAACCCCAGTACTTC.

This clonotype came up once. The junction departs from germline at one end; a sequencing error may be responsible. This rearrangement joins TRBV6-2 or TRBV6-3 to TRBJ1-5; 7 bases match TRBD1. The CDR3 runs 17 residues. The germline V gene encodes CDR1 MNHEY and CDR2 SVGEGT. The CDR3 sequence: CASSYSGDSPLNQLQHF. CDR3 bases: TGTGCCAGCAGTTACTCGGGGGACAGCCCCCTCAATCAGCTCCAGCATTTT.

With respect to this clonotype: A much larger clone differs from this one at a single base, so this may be a read error. The conserved final phenylalanine or tryptophan is absent from the CDR3, which likely points to a read error. The chain employs TRBV6-5 and TRBJ2-5; a weak D match, TRBD1 (5 bases). The CDR3 spans 15 residues. CDR1 is MNHEY, CDR2 SVGAGI, per germline. V lost 6 bases, J lost 0 bases, and 14 bases lay in between. CDR3 protein: CASRVVTGNQETQYL. DNA for the CDR3: TGTGCCAGCAGGGTCGTTACAGGCAACCAAGAGACCCAGTACTTA.

V gene TRBV11-2 combines with J gene TRBJ1-5; D not certain. The CDR3 covers 14 residues. CDR1 is SGHAT, CDR2 FQNNGV, per germline. The CDR3 DNA is TGTGTCAACAGCTTAGGGCAGGTTGGCCAGCCCCAGCATTTT. Protein: CVNSLGQVGQPQHF. Full variable domain (rest looked up from reference TRBV11-2 and TRBJ1-5): EAGVAQSPRYKIIEKRQSVAFWCNPISGHATLYWYQQILGQGPKLLIQFQNNGVVDDSQLPKDRFSAERLKGVDSTLKIQPAKLEDSAVYLCVNSLGQVGQPQHFGDGTRLSIL.

Regarding this clonotype: Just one base apart from a much larger clone, this may be a read error. This rearrangement joins TRBV7-8 to TRBJ1-2; D gene unclear. The CDR3 loop spans 13 amino acids. V was clipped by 2 bases and J by 6 bases, with 10 bases between them. Germline-derived CDR1 and CDR2 are SGHVS and FQNEAQ. The CDR3 DNA reads as TGTGCCAGCAGCTTAAGACGGGAAAATGGCTACACCTTC. It specifies CASSLRRENGYTF.

As to this clonotype: Just one base apart from a much larger clone, this may be a read error. The chain uses TRBV12-3 or TRBV12-4 and TRBJ2-2; D is possibly TRBD2 (6 bases). This CDR3 is built from 15 residues. The germline V and J ends were trimmed by 3 bases and 7 bases, with 15 bases remaining between them. CDR3 in amino acids: CASSLRRADIGELFF. CDR3 nucleotides: TGTGCCAGCAGTTTGCGGAGGGCGGACATCGGGGAGCTGTTTTTT.

The gene calls are TRBV2 and TRBJ1-3; D perhaps matches TRBD1 (5 bases). CDR1 and CDR2 (germline): SNHLY, FYNNEI. The germline V and J ends were trimmed by 5 bases and 2 bases, with 13 bases remaining between them. The CDR3 has 15 residues. The CDR3 bases are TGTGCCAGCAGTCAAAGACGGGGGGCTGGAAACACCATATATTTT. Protein product: CASSQRRGAGNTIYF.

A word on this clonotype: Mismatch with germline at one junction end may stem from a read error. The rearrangement links TRBV11-1 to TRBJ2-7, with 8 nucleotides matching TRBD1. Germline V CDR1 and CDR2: SGHAT, FQDESV (reference sequence). The CDR3 has 13 amino acids. Written as DNA, the CDR3 is TGTGCCAACAGCTCGGACAGGGTGGACGAGCAGTACTTC. It translates to CANSSDRVDEQYF.

This clonotype was picked up many times. The CDR3 here is CASSHGQGAGDEKLFF. The CDR3, as DNA: TGTGCCAGCAGCCACGGACAGGGGGCGGGAGATGAAAAACTGTTTTTT. The V call is TRBV5-4, the J call TRBJ1-4; 11 nucleotides agree with TRBD1. Looked up from germline, CDR1 is SGHNT and CDR2 is YYREEE (reference sequence). There are 16 residues in the CDR3. Trimming cost V 4 bases and J 6 bases; bases outside gene matches: 8.

Note on this clonotype: The CDR3 ends on some other residue instead of the conserved phenylalanine or tryptophan, so this is likely a read error. The chain employs TRBV5-6 and TRBJ2-1; 9 positions agree with TRBD1. CDR3 size: 15 residues. CDR1 SGHDT and CDR2 YYEEEE come from the germline V gene. DNA for the CDR3: TGTGCCAACAGCCACAGGGGGCGACGGTACAATGAGCAGTTCTCC. The encoded protein is CANSHRGRRYNEQFS.

This clonotype was counted at least ten times. V and J are TRBV6-1 and TRBJ2-7; 9 nucleotides agree with TRBD1. The CDR3 spans 14 residues. Germline CDR1 is MNHNS and CDR2 is SASEGT. V gave up 6 bases and J gave up 0 bases; unmatched junction bases: 3. CDR3 loop: CASRWTGASYEQYF. The DNA of the CDR3 is TGTGCCAGCAGGTGGACAGGGGCCTCCTACGAGCAGTACTTC.